The 16 T cell receptor beta chains reported below all come from one sample, sequenced in a study of blood T cell repertoires in COVID-19 (dated by TCRdb to the early 2020s). Library preparation was by the immunoSEQ multiplex PCR assay. Sourced from immuneACCESS, this table was stored by TCRdb with only in-frame sequences that have V and J called. A share of the clones is absent; for the studies checked, an unresolved V gene accounts for under half, and the remainder has no known explanation. In all, the sample holds roughly 240,000 clones, and over 80% of those were seen once. About 4.6% of the sample is taken by the ten largest. Material for sequencing was peripheral blood. Source of these receptors: a man aged 55 to 70 who had recovered from COVID-19.

The CDR3 spells CASSMQGREQYF. CDR3 nucleotide sequence: TGTGCCAGCAGCATGCAGGGCCGGGAGCAGTACTTC. V gene TRBV9 combines with J gene TRBJ2-7; a possible D gene is TRBD1 (5 bases). In germline, CDR1 is SGDLS, CDR2 YYNGEE. V was trimmed by 4 bases and J by 7 bases, leaving 12 bases between them. The CDR3 contains 12 residues.

The gene calls are TRBV28 and TRBJ1-2; no reliable D call. Germline loops: CDR1 MDHEN, CDR2 SYDVKM. Trimming left V 6 bases short and J 5 bases short, with 16 bases between. This CDR3 has 14 amino acids. CDR3: CASSPGVRGYGYTF. The CDR3 region has the DNA TGTGCCAGCAGCCCCGGGGTGCGAGGGTATGGCTACACCTTC.

The rearrangement links TRBV30 to TRBJ1-5; a possible D gene is TRBD1 (5 bases). Trimming removed 3 bases at V and 5 bases at J, with 11 bases between. This CDR3 spans 13 amino acids. Germline lookup yields CDR1 GTSNPN and CDR2 SVGIG (reference sequence). The CDR3 reads CAWSAGRDQPQHF. CDR3 bases: TGTGCCTGGAGCGCAGGCAGGGATCAGCCCCAGCATTTT.

In this sample, this clone turned up a few times. The chain uses TRBV2 and TRBJ2-2, with a possible D match to TRBD2 (6 bases). Germline CDR1 and CDR2: SNHLY and FYNNEI. Trimming removed 3 bases from V and 1 base from J, with 15 bases in between. The CDR3 totals 17 residues. This CDR3 is CASSEAGPLLNTGELFF. The CDR3 region has the DNA TGTGCCAGCAGTGAGGCGGGACCTCTACTGAACACCGGGGAGCTGTTTTTT.

The rearrangement links TRBV30 to TRBJ1-6; no firm D call. This CDR3 has 11 amino acids. CDR1 and CDR2 from the germline V gene are GTSNPN and SVGIG (reference sequence). V lost 2 bases and J lost 7, with 3 bases in between. This chain's CDR3 is CAWSQNSPLHF. CDR3 DNA: TGTGCCTGGAGTCAAAATTCACCCCTCCACTTT.

Comment on this clone: Different DNA sequences within this sample yield the same CDR3. This chain uses TRBV5-1 with TRBJ2-7; 8 nucleotides match TRBD2. From germline, CDR1 is SGHRS and CDR2 YFSETQ. The CDR3 extends over 14 amino acids. Trimming removed 0 bases from V and 2 bases from J; junction bases left unmatched: 1. The CDR3 protein is CASSLASGPYEQYF. For the CDR3, the DNA is TGCGCCAGCAGCTTGGCTAGCGGGCCCTACGAGCAGTACTTC. Full variable domain (outside the CDR3, taken from reference TRBV5-1 and TRBJ2-7): KAGVTQTPRYLIKTRGQQVTLSCSPISGHRSVSWYQQTPGQGLQFLFEYFSETQRNKGNFPGRFSGRQFSNSRSEMNVSTLELGDSALYLCASSLASGPYEQYFGPGTRLTVT.

This sequence joins TRBV5-1 and TRBJ2-5, with D perhaps TRBD2 (6 bases). Between the trimmed V and J ends, which lost 2 bases and 5 bases, there was a span of 13 bases. The CDR3 has 14 residues. The germline V gene encodes CDR1 SGHRS and CDR2 YFSETQ. CDR3 coding DNA: TGCGCCAGCAGCTTCCGGGGAGGTGAGGAGACCCAGTACTTC. Translated, it gives CASSFRGGEETQYF.

V and J are TRBV19 and TRBJ1-3, with D uncertain. Germline lookup yields CDR1 LNHDA and CDR2 SQIVND (reference sequence). The CDR3 is 15 amino acids. V dropped 4 bases and J dropped 4 bases, with 14 bases sitting between them. In DNA, the CDR3 is TGTGCCAGTAGTACACTTCTCCCATTCGGAAACACCATATATTTT. Its translation is CASSTLLPFGNTIYF.

This clone was recorded once. This chain uses TRBV30 with TRBJ1-3; a weak D match, TRBD1 (5 bases). The CDR3 is 15 residues long. Trimming took off 3 bases at V and 0 bases at J, with 12 bases between the two ends. Germline loops: CDR1 GTSNPN, CDR2 SVGIG (reference sequence). Here the CDR3 reads CAWSSKGISGNTIYF. The DNA of the CDR3 is TGTGCCTGGAGCTCGAAGGGGATCTCTGGAAACACCATATATTTT.

The chain recombines TRBV16 with TRBJ1-6; 8 positions agree with TRBD1. Germline CDR1 reads KGHSY; CDR2 reads FQNENV. V lost 6 bases and J lost 6; bases outside the gene matches: 4. The CDR3 length is 14 residues. The CDR3 DNA follows: TGTGCCAGCAGACCAGGGGGCCGTAATTCACCCCTCCACTTT. It codes for CASRPGGRNSPLHF.

The chain combines TRBV18 with TRBJ1-2; no definite D call. Deletions cut 2 bases from V and 4 bases from J, with 14 bases between. Germline-derived CDR1 and CDR2 are KGHSH and LQKENI. The CDR3 contains 15 residues. CDR3 region: CASSPGEKDRYGYTF. Here the CDR3 DNA reads TGTGCCAGCTCACCAGGAGAAAAAGACCGCTATGGCTACACCTTC.

The chain links TRBV11-2 to TRBJ2-3, with D possibly TRBD2 on 6 matching bases. Trimming cost V 1 base and J 2 bases, with 7 bases left between them. In germline, CDR1 is SGHAT, CDR2 FQNNGV. This CDR3 spans 14 amino acids. The CDR3 loop reads CASSLGDSTDTQYF. In nucleotides, the CDR3 is TGTGCCAGCAGCTTAGGGGACTCCACAGATACGCAGTATTTT. The whole variable domain, filled in from reference TRBV11-2 and TRBJ2-3, reads EAGVAQSPRYKIIEKRQSVAFWCNPISGHATLYWYQQILGQGPKLLIQFQNNGVVDDSQLPKDRFSAERLKGVDSTLKIQPAKLEDSAVYLCASSLGDSTDTQYFGPGTRLTVL.

V gene TRBV11-2 combines with J gene TRBJ2-3; 9 positions match TRBD2. V was clipped by 5 bases and J by 3 bases; unmatched bases: 6. Germline assignment: CDR1 SGHAT and CDR2 FQNNGV. This CDR3 region has 15 residues. This chain's CDR3 is CASSTGSGRTDTQYF. The CDR3 DNA is TGTGCCAGCAGCACCGGTAGCGGGAGAACAGATACGCAGTATTTT.

The chain carries TRBV19 and TRBJ2-5, with TRBD2 as a possible D gene (6 bases). The CDR3 extends over 13 amino acids. The ends were cut back, 5 bases at V and 5 bases at J, with 12 bases in the middle. Germline V lookup: CDR1 LNHDA, CDR2 SQIVND (reference sequence). The CDR3 sequence: CASSPRGTETQYF. The CDR3 DNA reads TGTGCCAGTAGTCCCCGGGGGACTGAGACCCAGTACTTC.

This sequence joins TRBV18 and TRBJ2-7, with D hard to call. The CDR3 loop spans 14 amino acids. CDR1 and CDR2 from the germline V gene are KGHSH and LQKENI. V dropped 5 bases and J dropped 0 bases, with 11 bases sitting between them. The CDR3 DNA is TGTGCCAGCTCATCTGGCAGAACCTCCTACGAGCAGTACTTC. Translating it yields CASSSGRTSYEQYF.

The chain carries TRBV7-2 and TRBJ2-7; D possibly corresponds to TRBD2 (6 bases). The germline V and J ends were trimmed by 4 bases and 2 bases, with 12 bases remaining between them. In germline, CDR1 is SGHTA, CDR2 FQGNSA. The CDR3 is 14 amino acids. The CDR3 DNA reads as TGTGCCAGCAGCTCTGGGGGGAGTACCTACGAGCAGTACTTC. Translation: CASSSGGSTYEQYF.